Below are 9 T cell receptor beta chains sequenced from a single sample in a study of OX40 agonist ivuxolimab in advanced cancers. Method: immunoSEQ multiplex PCR; TCRdb's copy keeps in-frame clones and lacks some. The table shows fewer than 65,000 clones, with roughly 86% occurring only once. This specimen consisted of CD4+ or CD8+ T cells sorted from blood, obtained in a trial of the OX40 agonist ivuxolimab. All receptors come from an adult with an advanced solid tumor such as melanoma, head and neck, liver or kidney cancer.

In this sample, this clone is medium-sized. V and J are TRBV25-1 and TRBJ2-7, with D possibly matching TRBD1 (6 bases). The CDR3 is 13 residues long. Germline values: CDR1 MGHDK, CDR2 SYGVNS. Trimming took off 4 bases at V and 2 bases at J, with 9 bases between the two ends. CDR3 loop: CASSGTVTYEQYF. The CDR3 DNA reads TGTGCCAGCAGTGGGACAGTAACCTACGAGCAGTACTTC.

V and J are TRBV10-3 and TRBJ2-3; 8 bases fit TRBD2. Unmatched junction bases numbered 3, after V lost 5 bases and J lost 2 bases. From germline, CDR1 is ENHRY and CDR2 SYGVKD. This CDR3 spans 14 amino acids. The DNA of the CDR3 is TGTGCCATCAGTTTAGCGGGGTCCACAGATACGCAGTATTTT. The encoded protein is CAISLAGSTDTQYF.

The J gene is TRBJ2-1, the V gene TRBV28; D is unresolved. V was clipped by 5 bases and J by 2 bases, with 13 bases between them. Germline CDR1 and CDR2: MDHEN and SYDVKM. The CDR3 loop spans 15 amino acids. The CDR3 coding sequence is TGTGCCAGCAGTCCGGTACCCCCGGCCTACAATGAGCAGTTCTTC. As protein: CASSPVPPAYNEQFF.

This clone was counted once. This sequence joins TRBV7-2 and TRBJ1-5, with a possible D match to TRBD1 (5 bases). The CDR3 covers 15 residues. Germline V gene sequence: CDR1 SGHTA, CDR2 FQGNSA. Trimming pared 5 bases from V and 9 bases from J, leaving 20 bases between. The CDR3 DNA sequence: TGTGCCAGCAGCGCCGTCGGGGCGTACTCCGGGCCCCAGCATTTT. This sequence encodes CASSAVGAYSGPQHF.

The V and J genes are TRBV28 and TRBJ2-5, with 8 positions matching TRBD2. The CDR3 totals 15 residues. CDR1 is MDHEN, CDR2 SYDVKM, per germline. With 6 bases clipped from V and 7 bases from J, the junction kept 13 bases outside the gene matches. The CDR3 DNA reads as TGTGCCAGCAGGCGTACTAGCGGTGCTTCAGGGACCCAGTACTTC. It is translated as CASRRTSGASGTQYF. The entire variable domain, with the rest obtained from reference TRBV28 and TRBJ2-5, is as follows: DVKVTQSSRYLVKRTGEKVFLECVQDMDHENMFWYRQDPGLGLRLIYFSYDVKMKEKGDIPEGYSVSREKKERFSLILESASTNQTSMYLCASRRTSGASGTQYFGPGTRLLVL.

This rearrangement joins TRBV28 to TRBJ2-5, with TRBD1 matching 9 bases. The CDR3 has 14 amino acids. Germline V gene lookup returns CDR1 MDHEN and CDR2 SYDVKM. The V segment lost 6 bases and the J segment 4 bases; nucleotides outside the gene matches: 6. The CDR3 DNA is TGTGCCAGCAGCTTCCGGGACAGGGCAGAGACCCAGTACTTC. This codes for CASSFRDRAETQYF.

The chain employs TRBV27 and TRBJ2-5; the D is unclear. Germline V CDR1 and CDR2: MNHEY, SMNVEV (reference sequence). Trimming stripped 8 bases from V and 1 base from J, with 11 bases between. The CDR3 runs to 13 residues. The chain's CDR3 is CASGRRVQETQYF. For the CDR3, the DNA is TGTGCCAGCGGGCGAAGAGTCCAAGAGACCCAGTACTTC.

V and J are TRBV5-4 and TRBJ2-1; D possibly uses TRBD1 or TRBD2 (5 bases each). Per the germline V gene, CDR1 is SGHNT and CDR2 is YYREEE (reference sequence). The CDR3 runs 13 residues. With 4 bases removed from V and 5 bases from J, the gap between germline ends came to 10 bases. CDR3 protein: CASSGTQHNEQFF. The CDR3 nucleotides read TGTGCCAGCAGCGGGACCCAGCACAATGAGCAGTTCTTC.

This chain joins TRBV6-5 and TRBJ1-5; 9 bases are shared with TRBD1. The V and J ends lost 6 bases and 4 bases, in that order; junction bases with no gene match: 7. Germline V lookup: CDR1 MNHEY, CDR2 SVGAGI. The CDR3 runs to 15 residues. CDR3 DNA sequence: TGTGCCAGCAGGGACGGACAGGGGCGGAATCAGCCCCAGCATTTT. Translating it yields CASRDGQGRNQPQHF.